This T cell receptor (beta chain) was identified in a study of T-cell memory formation after mild COVID-19. This clonotype appeared a few times. Trimming cost V 0 bases and J 8 bases, with 29 bases left between them. This CDR3 region has 19 residues. Germline V CDR1 and CDR2: SGHRS, YFSETQ. TCRdb reprocessed the 5' RACE reads with MiXCR, giving one entry per CDR3 protein. Of roughly 340,000 distinct CDR3 sequences detected, approximately 16% appear once; the ten largest clones hold approximately 20%. The clonotype comes from a man between 18 and 35 years old who had mild COVID-19 (a few samples of this study predate the infection). Cell type and time point are not known. The sequencing sample was made of PBMCs or a T cell subset sorted from them (not recorded which). The rearrangement joins TRBV5-1 to TRBJ1-1; no firm D call. The chain's CDR3 is CASSLVGSFVGGPEGEAFF. CDR3 DNA: TGCGCCAGCAGCTTGGTGGGTTCTTTTGTGGGCGGCCCCGAGGGCGAAGCTTTCTTT.